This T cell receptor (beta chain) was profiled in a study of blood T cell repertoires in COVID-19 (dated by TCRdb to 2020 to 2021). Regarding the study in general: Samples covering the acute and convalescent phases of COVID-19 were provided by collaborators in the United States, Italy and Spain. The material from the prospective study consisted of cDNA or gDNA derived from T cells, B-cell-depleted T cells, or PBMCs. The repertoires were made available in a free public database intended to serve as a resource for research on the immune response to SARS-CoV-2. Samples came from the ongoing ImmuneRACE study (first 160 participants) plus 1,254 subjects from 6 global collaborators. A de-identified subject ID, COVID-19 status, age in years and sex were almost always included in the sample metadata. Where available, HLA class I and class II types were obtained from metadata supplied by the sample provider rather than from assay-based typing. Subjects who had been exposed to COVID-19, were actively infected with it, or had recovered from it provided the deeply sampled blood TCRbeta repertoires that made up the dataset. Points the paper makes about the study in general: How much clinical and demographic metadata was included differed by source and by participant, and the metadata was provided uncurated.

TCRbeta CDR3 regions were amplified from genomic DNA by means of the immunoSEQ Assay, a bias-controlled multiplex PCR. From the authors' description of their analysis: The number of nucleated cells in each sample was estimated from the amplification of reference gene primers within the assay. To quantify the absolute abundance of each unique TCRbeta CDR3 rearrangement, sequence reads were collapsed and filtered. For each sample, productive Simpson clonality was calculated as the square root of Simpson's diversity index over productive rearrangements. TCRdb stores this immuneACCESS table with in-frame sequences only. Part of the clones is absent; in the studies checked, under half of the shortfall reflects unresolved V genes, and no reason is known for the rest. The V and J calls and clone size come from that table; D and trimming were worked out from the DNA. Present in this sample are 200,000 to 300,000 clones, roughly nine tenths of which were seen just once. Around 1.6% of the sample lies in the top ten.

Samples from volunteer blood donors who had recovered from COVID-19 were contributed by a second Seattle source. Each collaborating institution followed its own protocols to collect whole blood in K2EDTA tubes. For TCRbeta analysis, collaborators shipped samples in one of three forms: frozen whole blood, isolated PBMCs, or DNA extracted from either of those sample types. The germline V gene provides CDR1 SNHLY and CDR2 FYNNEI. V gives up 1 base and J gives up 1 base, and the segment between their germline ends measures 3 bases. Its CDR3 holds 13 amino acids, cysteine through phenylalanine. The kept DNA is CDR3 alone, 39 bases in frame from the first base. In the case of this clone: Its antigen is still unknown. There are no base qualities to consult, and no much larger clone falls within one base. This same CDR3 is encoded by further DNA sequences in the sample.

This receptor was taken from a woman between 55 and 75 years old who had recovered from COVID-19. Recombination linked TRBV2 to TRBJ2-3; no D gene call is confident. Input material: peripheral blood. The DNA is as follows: TGTGCCAGCAGTGAAGGCGGCACAGATACGCAGTATTTT. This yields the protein CASSEGGTDTQYF.